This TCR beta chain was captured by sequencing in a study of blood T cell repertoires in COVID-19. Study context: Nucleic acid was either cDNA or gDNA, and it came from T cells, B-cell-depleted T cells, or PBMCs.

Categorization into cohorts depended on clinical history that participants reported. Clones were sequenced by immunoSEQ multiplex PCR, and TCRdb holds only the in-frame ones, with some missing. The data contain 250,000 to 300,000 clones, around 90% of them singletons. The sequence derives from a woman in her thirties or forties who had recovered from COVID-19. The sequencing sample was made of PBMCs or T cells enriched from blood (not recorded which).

The CDR3 DNA follows: TGTGCCAGCAGCACGACTAGCGGGAGGGCCGGGAAGCAGTTCTTC. It specifies CASSTTSGRAGKQFF. The chain links TRBV7-9 to TRBJ2-1, with 14 nucleotides matching TRBD2. Germline V CDR1 and CDR2: SEHNR, FQNEAQ (reference sequence). Trimming cost V 5 bases and J 11 bases; bases outside gene matches: 8. This CDR3 spans 15 amino acids.